This T cell receptor (beta chain) was retrieved from a study of OX40 agonist ivuxolimab in advanced cancers. The CDR3 spans 17 residues. Germline lookup yields CDR1 SGHVS and CDR2 FQNEAQ. Trimming left V 5 bases short and J 0 bases short, with 18 bases between. Here immunoSEQ multiplex PCR was the method, and the copy in TCRdb shows in-frame clones only, minus some. The data show 71,000 or so clones, with 86% seen just once and 0.95% to 1.4% held by the top ten. The rearrangement links TRBV7-8 to TRBJ2-3; possible D gene TRBD1, 5 bases. The starting material was CD4+ or CD8+ T cells sorted from blood, obtained in a trial of the OX40 agonist ivuxolimab. This receptor was obtained from an adult with an advanced solid tumor such as melanoma, head and neck, liver or kidney cancer. DNA for the CDR3: TGTGCCAGCAGCCAAAGGACAACATCTTCTAGCACAGATACGCAGTATTTT. Translation: CASSQRTTSSSTDTQYF.